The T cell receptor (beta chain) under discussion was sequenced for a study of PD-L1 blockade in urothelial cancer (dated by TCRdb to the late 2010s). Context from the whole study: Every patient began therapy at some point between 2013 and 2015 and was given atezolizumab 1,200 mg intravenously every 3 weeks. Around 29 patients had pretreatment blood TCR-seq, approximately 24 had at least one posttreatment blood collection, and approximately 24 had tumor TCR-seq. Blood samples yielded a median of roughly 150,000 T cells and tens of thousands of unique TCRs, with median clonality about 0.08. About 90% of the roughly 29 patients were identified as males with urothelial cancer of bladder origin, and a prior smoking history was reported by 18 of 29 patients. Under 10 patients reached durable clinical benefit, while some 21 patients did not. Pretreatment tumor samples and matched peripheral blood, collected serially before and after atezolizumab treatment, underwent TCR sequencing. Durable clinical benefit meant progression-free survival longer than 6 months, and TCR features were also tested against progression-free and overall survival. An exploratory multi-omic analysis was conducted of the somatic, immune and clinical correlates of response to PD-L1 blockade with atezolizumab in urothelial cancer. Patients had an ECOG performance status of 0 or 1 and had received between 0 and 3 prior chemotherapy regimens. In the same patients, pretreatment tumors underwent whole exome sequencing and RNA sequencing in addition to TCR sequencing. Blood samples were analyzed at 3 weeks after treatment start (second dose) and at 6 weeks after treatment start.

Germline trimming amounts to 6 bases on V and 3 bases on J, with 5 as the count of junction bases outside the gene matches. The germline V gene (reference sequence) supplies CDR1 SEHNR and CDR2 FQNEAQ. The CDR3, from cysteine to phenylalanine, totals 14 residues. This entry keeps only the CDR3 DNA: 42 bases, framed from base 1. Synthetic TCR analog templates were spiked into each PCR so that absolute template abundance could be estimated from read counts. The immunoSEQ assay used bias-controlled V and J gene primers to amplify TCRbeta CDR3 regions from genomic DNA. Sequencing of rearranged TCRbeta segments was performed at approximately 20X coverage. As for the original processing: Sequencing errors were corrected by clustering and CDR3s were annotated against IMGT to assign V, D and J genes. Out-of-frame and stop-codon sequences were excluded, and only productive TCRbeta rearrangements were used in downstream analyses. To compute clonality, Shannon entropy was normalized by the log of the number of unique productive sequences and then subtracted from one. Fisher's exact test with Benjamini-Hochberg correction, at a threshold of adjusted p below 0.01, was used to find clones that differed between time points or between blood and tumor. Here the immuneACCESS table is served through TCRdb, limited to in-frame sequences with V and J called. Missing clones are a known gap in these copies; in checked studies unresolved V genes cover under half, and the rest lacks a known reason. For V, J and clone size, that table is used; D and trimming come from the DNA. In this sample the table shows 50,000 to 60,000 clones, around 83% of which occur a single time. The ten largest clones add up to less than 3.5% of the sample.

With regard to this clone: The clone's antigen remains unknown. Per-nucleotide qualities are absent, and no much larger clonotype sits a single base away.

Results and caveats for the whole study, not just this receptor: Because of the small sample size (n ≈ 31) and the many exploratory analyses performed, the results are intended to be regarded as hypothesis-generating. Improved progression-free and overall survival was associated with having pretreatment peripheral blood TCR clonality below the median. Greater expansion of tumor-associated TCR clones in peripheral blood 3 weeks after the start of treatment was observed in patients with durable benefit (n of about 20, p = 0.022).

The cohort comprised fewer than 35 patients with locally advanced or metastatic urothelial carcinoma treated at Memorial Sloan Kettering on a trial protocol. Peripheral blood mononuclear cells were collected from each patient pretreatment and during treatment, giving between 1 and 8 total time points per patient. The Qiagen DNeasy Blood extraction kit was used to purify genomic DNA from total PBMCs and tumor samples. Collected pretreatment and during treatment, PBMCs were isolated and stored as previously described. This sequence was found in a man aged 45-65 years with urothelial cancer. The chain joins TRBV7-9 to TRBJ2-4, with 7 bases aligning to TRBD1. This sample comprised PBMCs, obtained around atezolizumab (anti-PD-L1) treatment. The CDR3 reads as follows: CASRIGGGKNIQYF. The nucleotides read TGTGCCAGCAGGATAGGGGGCGGCAAAAACATTCAGTACTTC.